These T cell receptor beta chains were read from a single sample in a study of blood T cell repertoires in COVID-19. Sequencing used immunoSEQ multiplex PCR; TCRdb keeps in-frame clones, though not all of them. The profile shows 150,000 or so clones, approximately 90% of them singletons. The sample consisted of peripheral blood. These receptors were obtained from a man between 60 and 75 years old with acute or convalescent COVID-19. CDR3s include the opening cysteine and the closing phenylalanine or tryptophan. A D gene is named only where the DNA matches it firmly. Size is omitted from some rows. Given values are once, few, many or a class for expanded clones.

D gene | J gene | V gene | clone size | CDR3 length | CDR3 DNA | CDR3 protein
. | TRBJ1-1 | TRBV2 | few | 13 | TGTGCCAGCAGTGTCGGGATGAACACTGAAGCTTTCTTT | CASSVGMNTEAFF
. | TRBJ2-2 | TRBV27 | . | 15 | TGTGCCAGCAGCTTCGACCTGAGGATCACCGGGGAGCTGTTTTTT | CASSFDLRITGELFF
. | TRBJ2-1 | TRBV24-1 | . | 17 | TGTGCCACCAGTGATTTAGGGCCCGGTGCAGGGATCGATGAGCAGTTCTTC | CATSDLGPGAGIDEQFF
. | TRBJ1-2 | TRBV7-8 | . | 14 | TGTGCCAGCAGCTTGTCCCGCGGGGCGGGTGGCTACACCTTC | CASSLSRGAGGYTF
. | TRBJ1-2 | TRBV4-2 | . | 15 | TGTGCCAGCAGCCAAGATTGGGCAGCTAACTATGGCTACACCTTC | CASSQDWAANYGYTF
. | TRBJ1-5 | TRBV7-6 | . | 17 | TGTGCCAGCAGCTTCGGGACACCGAAAAATAGCAATCAGCCCCAGCATTTT | CASSFGTPKNSNQPQHF
. | TRBJ1-2 | TRBV5-6 | . | 14 | TGTGCCAGCAGCATTAGTCCCCGGAACTATGGCTACACCTTC | CASSISPRNYGYTF
. | TRBJ2-2 | TRBV3-1/TRBV3-2 | few | 12 | TGTGCCAGCAGCCATCCGAGCGGGGAGCTGTTTTTT | CASSHPSGELFF
TRBD1 | TRBJ2-7 | TRBV2 | . | 14 | TGTGCCAGCATGAGGGACAGATCCTCCTACGAGCAGTACTTC | CASMRDRSSYEQYF
TRBD1 | TRBJ1-3 | TRBV5-1 | . | 16 | TGCGCCAGCAGCCTAGGGACAGGGAAGTCGGGAAACACCATATATTTT | CASSLGTGKSGNTIYF
TRBD1 | TRBJ1-1 | TRBV10-3 | . | 13 | TGTGCCATTTCGGAGGGGGCGGGCACTGAAGCTTTCTTT | CAISEGAGTEAFF
. | TRBJ1-4 | TRBV11-3 | few | 13 | TGTGCCAGCAGCCCGCGGGGCAATGAAAAACTGTTTTTT | CASSPRGNEKLFF
TRBD1 | TRBJ1-5 | TRBV6-6 | . | 15 | TGTGCCAGCACTCTCACGGGGGGACAGGGGAAACCCCAGCATTTT | CASTLTGGQGKPQHF
. | TRBJ1-3 | TRBV2 | . | 11 | TGTGCCAGCAGCAGGGTAAACACCATATATTTT | CASSRVNTIYF
. | TRBJ1-5 | TRBV19 | . | 12 | TGTGCCAGTAACAGGGATGATCAGCCCCAGCATTTT | CASNRDDQPQHF
TRBD1 | TRBJ1-1 | TRBV4-1 | few | 16 | TGCGCCAGCAGCCAAGGGCAGGGGGCGTGGAACACTGAAGCTTTCTTT | CASSQGQGAWNTEAFF
. | TRBJ1-4 | TRBV3-1/TRBV3-2 | . | 15 | TGTGCCAGCAGCCCCCGAACATGGGGGGATGAAAAACTGTTTTTT | CASSPRTWGDEKLFF
TRBD1 | TRBJ2-7 | TRBV30 | . | 13 | TGTGCCGTTCTACAGGGGGCTGTCGACGAGCAGTACTTC | CAVLQGAVDEQYF
. | TRBJ2-2 | TRBV11-2 | . | 13 | TGTGCCAGCAGCTTAGGCGGACTCGGGGAGCTGTTTTTT | CASSLGGLGELFF
. | TRBJ1-2 | TRBV15 | once | 13 | TGTGCCACCAGCAGAGATAACACCTATGGCTACACCTTC | CATSRDNTYGYTF
. | TRBJ1-4 | TRBV19 | . | 13 | TGTGCCAGTAGCCCCAACAGGGACGAAAAACTGTTTTTT | CASSPNRDEKLFF
TRBD2 | TRBJ2-1 | TRBV20-1 | . | 17 | TGCAGTGCTAGTGGTCTAGCGGGGGACCTCTCCTACAATGAGCAGTTCTTC | CSASGLAGDLSYNEQFF
TRBD2 | TRBJ2-5 | TRBV4-2 | . | 18 | TGTGCCAGCAGCCAAGATCCAGCGGGAGGGACCATTCCCGAGACCCAGTACTTC | CASSQDPAGGTIPETQYF
TRBD1 | TRBJ1-6 | TRBV18 | . | 19 | TGTGCCAGCTCAAAACTCCCACAGGGGGCCGGGTCCTATAATTCACCCCTCCACTTT | CASSKLPQGAGSYNSPLHF